A single sample gave rise to the 32 T cell receptor beta chains below, sequenced in a study of blood T cell repertoires in COVID-19. Generated by immunoSEQ multiplex PCR, the TCRdb table keeps only in-frame clones and is missing some. The sample consists of about 230,000 clones, over 70% of them appearing once. The sample consisted of peripheral blood. The receptors here all came from a middle-aged man with acute or convalescent COVID-19.

J is TRBJ1-2 and V is TRBV5-8, with D uncertain. This CDR3 spans 13 amino acids. CDR1 SGHTS and CDR2 YDEGEE come from the germline V gene. Trimming left V 1 base short and J 0 bases short, with 4 bases between. The CDR3 loop reads CASSLTANYGYTF. The CDR3 DNA follows: TGTGCCAGCAGCTTGACGGCTAACTATGGCTACACCTTC.

The CDR3 DNA reads TGTGCCATCAAGAGCGCCTCCTACAATGAGCAGTTCTTC. This gives the protein CAIKSASYNEQFF. The chain is built from TRBV6-5 and TRBJ2-1, with D unresolved. Germline values: CDR1 MNHEY, CDR2 SVGAGI. The CDR3 has 13 amino acids. Trimming pared 10 bases from V and 0 bases from J, leaving 10 bases between.

This clone appeared once. This chain uses TRBV11-2 with TRBJ1-1; D is unclear. Germline lookup yields CDR1 SGHAT and CDR2 FQNNGV. Trimming shortened V by 3 bases and J by 0 bases, and 8 bases separated the two germline ends. The CDR3 loop spans 14 amino acids. The CDR3 region is CASSLGRMNTEAFF. CDR3 in DNA: TGTGCCAGCAGCTTGGGCAGGATGAACACTGAAGCTTTCTTT.

The chain carries TRBV28 and TRBJ2-7; weak D call: TRBD1 (6 bases). V lost 8 bases to trimming and J lost 0 bases, with 26 bases between them. This CDR3 has 18 residues. The germline gives CDR1 MDHEN, CDR2 SYDVKM. In DNA, the CDR3 is TGTGCCAGCGGTCCTAGATTCGTCAGGGGTCGAAGCTCCTACGAGCAGTACTTC. Its translation: CASGPRFVRGRSSYEQYF.

This chain links TRBV19 with TRBJ1-2; 9 nucleotides line up with TRBD1. V was clipped by 9 bases and J by 2 bases; unmatched bases: 10. From germline, CDR1 is LNHDA and CDR2 SQIVND (reference sequence). The CDR3 totals 15 residues. The CDR3 loop reads CASRDRAEFNYGYTF. The CDR3 bases are TGTGCCAGCCGGGACAGGGCCGAATTCAACTATGGCTACACCTTC.

This clone was seen a single time. The chain is built from TRBV6-5 and TRBJ1-2, with D possibly TRBD1 on 5 matching bases. CDR1 is MNHEY, CDR2 SVGAGI, per germline. Trimming removed 6 bases from V and 4 bases from J, with 12 bases in between. This CDR3 is 13 amino acids long. The CDR3 sequence is CASRTDGPYGYTF. CDR3 sequence (DNA): TGTGCCAGCAGGACAGACGGACCCTATGGCTACACCTTC.

This chain joins TRBV4-3 and TRBJ2-5, with a weak D call TRBD1 (6 bases). The CDR3 spans 15 residues. Germline CDR1 is LGHNA and CDR2 is YSLEER. V was trimmed by 0 bases and J by 3 bases, leaving 11 bases between them. The CDR3 reads CASSQEGAGEETQYF. The CDR3 DNA reads as TGCGCCAGCAGCCAAGAGGGGGCAGGGGAAGAGACCCAGTACTTC.

The chain is built from TRBV19 and TRBJ2-7; 9 bases align to TRBD1. Trimming took 6 bases from V and 9 from J; bases not matched to a gene: 15. The CDR3 spans 15 residues. Germline loops: CDR1 LNHDA, CDR2 SQIVND (reference sequence). CDR3 amino acids: CASSTAGTGKERQYF. The CDR3 DNA sequence: TGTGCCAGTAGCACAGCCGGGACAGGGAAGGAACGGCAGTACTTC. Based on the CDR3 plus reference TRBV19 and TRBJ2-7, the full variable domain is DGGITQSPKYLFRKEGQNVTLSCEQNLNHDAMYWYRQDPGQGLRLIYYSQIVNDFQKGDIAEGYSVSREKKESFPLTVTSAQKNPTAFYLCASSTAGTGKERQYFGPGTRLTVT.

V gene TRBV3-1 (or the pseudogene TRBV3-2) combines with J gene TRBJ2-3; no clear D gene. Trimming shortened V by 7 bases and J by 0 bases, and 14 bases separated the two germline ends. CDR3 length: 15 amino acids. Germline V gene lookup returns CDR1 LGHDT and CDR2 YNNKEL (reference sequence). DNA of the CDR3: TGTGCCAGCATTCCAAAACTATCTAGCACAGATACGCAGTATTTT. Translation: CASIPKLSSTDTQYF.

The chain carries TRBV29-1 and TRBJ1-1, with D hard to call. CDR3 length: 12 amino acids. Trimming pared 4 bases from V and 4 bases from J, leaving 10 bases between. Germline CDR1 and CDR2: SQVTM and ANQGSEA. This CDR3 reads CSVVRTGTEAFF. The DNA for the CDR3 is TGCAGCGTTGTAAGGACTGGCACTGAAGCTTTCTTT.

This clone appeared many times. The V call is TRBV18, the J call TRBJ1-5, with TRBD1 identical over 12 bases. Germline loops: CDR1 KGHSH, CDR2 LQKENI. J lost 4 bases, V lost 5 bases, and 6 bases had no gene match. The CDR3 loop spans 16 amino acids. CDR3 region: CASSGTGQGANQPQHF. CDR3 nucleotides: TGTGCCAGCTCAGGGACGGGACAGGGGGCGAATCAGCCCCAGCATTTT.

This clone was detected once. This sequence joins TRBV18 and TRBJ1-5; D gene uncertain. CDR1 is KGHSH and CDR2 is LQKENI in the germline V gene. CDR3 length equals 15 residues. With 3 bases removed from V and 5 bases from J, the gap between germline ends came to 14 bases. CDR3 protein: CASSPPGSTDQPQHF. CDR3 bases: TGTGCCAGCTCACCCCCAGGTTCGACGGATCAGCCCCAGCATTTT.

V gene TRBV2 combines with J gene TRBJ2-7; 7 bases line up with TRBD1. V lost 6 bases and J lost 3; bases outside the gene matches: 20. From germline, CDR1 is SNHLY and CDR2 FYNNEI. The CDR3 contains 18 residues. The CDR3 loop reads CASRGKERTRQGVYEQYF. The CDR3 DNA sequence: TGTGCCAGCAGAGGTAAGGAACGGACCAGACAGGGAGTCTACGAGCAGTACTTC.

This rearrangement joins TRBV2 to TRBJ1-2; no clear D gene. The CDR3 length is 11 residues. V lost 7 bases and J 6 bases, leaving 9 bases between the germline ends. Germline CDR1 and CDR2: SNHLY and FYNNEI. CDR3 sequence reads: CASTPQDGYTF. The DNA for the CDR3 is TGTGCCAGCACCCCCCAGGATGGCTACACCTTC. The full variable domain, with the rest looked up from reference TRBV2 and TRBJ1-2, is EPEVTQTPSHQVTQMGQEVILRCVPISNHLYFYWYRQILGQKVEFLVSFYNNEISEKSEIFDDQFSVERPDGSNFTLKIRSTKLEDSAMYFCASTPQDGYTFGSGTRLTVV.

The rearrangement links TRBV19 to TRBJ2-5; 7 bases map to TRBD2. The CDR3 consists of 16 residues. Germline assignment: CDR1 LNHDA and CDR2 SQIVND (reference sequence). V shed 5 bases and J 2 bases; nucleotides not matched to a gene: 11. CDR3 in DNA: TGTGCCAGTAGTCGCCTCCGGCGGGAGTTACAAGAGACCCAGTACTTC. Its translation is CASSRLRRELQETQYF.

This clone showed up many times. V is TRBV6-2 or TRBV6-3 and J is TRBJ2-6, with D possibly matching TRBD2 (5 bases). Trimming removed 5 bases from V and 1 base from J, with 6 bases in between. The germline V gene encodes CDR1 MNHEY and CDR2 SVGEGT. There are 14 residues in the CDR3. The DNA of the CDR3 is TGTGCCAGCAGTAGGACTTCTGGGGCCAACGTCCTGACTTTC. Its protein product is CASSRTSGANVLTF.

This chain connects TRBV5-5 to TRBJ2-3, with TRBD2 matching over 10 bases. In germline, CDR1 is SGHKS, CDR2 YYEKEE (reference sequence). This CDR3 contains 15 residues. V trimming: 4 bases; J trimming: 1 base; junction bases outside the gene matches: 3. For the CDR3, the DNA is TGTGCCAGCAGCCTAGCGGGAGTCGGCACAGATACGCAGTATTTT. This translates into CASSLAGVGTDTQYF.

The chain carries TRBV19 and TRBJ2-3; TRBD2 matches 9 bases. The CDR3 runs to 15 residues. The germline gives CDR1 LNHDA, CDR2 SQIVND (reference sequence). The V segment lost 3 bases and the J segment 14 bases; nucleotides outside the gene matches: 15. The CDR3 nucleotides read TGTGCCAGTAGTATCCGGTGGGGTGCGGGAGGGCCCCCGTATTTT. This gives the protein CASSIRWGAGGPPYF.

The V call is TRBV25-1, the J call TRBJ2-4; no clear D gene. V was cut by 1 base and J by 0 bases, with 10 bases left in between. The V gene's germline CDR1 is MGHDK and CDR2 SYGVNS. The CDR3 consists of 16 residues. The CDR3 bases are TGTGCCAGCAGTGAATCGGCCGGAGTAGCCAAAAACATTCAGTACTTC. The encoded protein is CASSESAGVAKNIQYF.

This clone occurred once. Other DNA sequences in this specimen translate into the identical CDR3. The CDR3 region is CASSDSSRGNTEAFF. The CDR3 nucleotides are TGTGCCAGCAGTGACTCAAGTCGGGGGAACACTGAAGCTTTCTTT. The rearrangement joins TRBV6-4 to TRBJ1-1, with D unclear. CDR3 size: 15 residues. Germline CDR1 is MRHNA and CDR2 is SNTAGT. V lost 0 bases, J lost 1 base, and 9 bases lay in between.

J is TRBJ1-4 and V is TRBV7-9, with TRBD1 as a possible D gene (5 bases). Trimming removed 0 bases from V and 5 bases from J, with 7 bases in between. CDR3 length: 14 residues. Looked up from germline, CDR1 is SEHNR and CDR2 is FQNEAQ (reference sequence). The CDR3 bases are TGTGCCAGCAGCTTAGCGGCAGGGAATGAAAAACTGTTTTTT. Translation gives CASSLAAGNEKLFF.

This clone occurred once. This chain joins TRBV30 and TRBJ2-1; weak D call: TRBD2 (5 bases). The V and J ends lost 6 bases and 4 bases respectively, with 19 bases between them. Germline lookup yields CDR1 GTSNPN and CDR2 SVGIG (reference sequence). CDR3 size: 15 residues. CDR3 in amino acids: CACEEGAAGYNEQFF. The CDR3 nucleotides are TGTGCCTGCGAGGAAGGAGCGGCCGGATACAATGAGCAGTTCTTC.

J is TRBJ1-2 and V is TRBV11-2, with no clear D. Germline V gene sequence: CDR1 SGHAT, CDR2 FQNNGV. V dropped 1 base and J dropped 4 bases, with 16 bases sitting between them. This CDR3 region has 16 residues. CDR3 residues: CASSLVGGGFSYGYTF. The CDR3 DNA follows: TGTGCCAGCAGCTTAGTTGGTGGAGGGTTTAGCTATGGCTACACCTTC.

The rearrangement uses TRBV29-1 and TRBJ2-1; D is unclear. This CDR3 comprises 13 residues. Trimming took 5 bases from V and 0 from J, leaving 8 bases between them. CDR1 is SQVTM, CDR2 ANQGSEA, per germline. The CDR3 spells CSVHTSSYNEQFF. In DNA form, the CDR3 reads TGCAGCGTTCATACGAGCTCCTACAATGAGCAGTTCTTC.

J is TRBJ1-2 and V is TRBV11-2; D possibly corresponds to TRBD1 (6 bases). The CDR3 has 16 amino acids. Trimming removed 0 bases from V and 3 bases from J, with 14 bases in between. Germline CDR1 reads SGHAT; CDR2 reads FQNNGV. This CDR3 is CASSLDQAGVDYGYTF. The CDR3 region has the DNA TGTGCCAGCAGCTTAGATCAAGCAGGGGTCGACTATGGCTACACCTTC.

The genes are TRBV28 and TRBJ2-4, with D possibly TRBD2 on 6 matching bases. In germline, CDR1 is MDHEN, CDR2 SYDVKM. V was pared by 4 bases and J by 1 base, with 11 bases between. The CDR3 consists of 15 residues. CDR3 residues: CASSSGGEAKNIQYF. In nucleotides, the CDR3 is TGTGCCAGCAGTTCGGGCGGGGAGGCCAAAAACATTCAGTACTTC.

The chain is built from TRBV5-3 and TRBJ1-5; D is unresolved. Being an ORF, TRBV5-3 has a function that is uncertain. CDR3 length: 16 residues. Trimming shortened V by 0 bases and J by 2 bases, and 12 bases separated the two germline ends. As DNA, the CDR3 is TGTGCCAGAAGCTTGGAATGGCCCGTACGCAATCAGCCCCAGCATTTT. The encoded protein is CARSLEWPVRNQPQHF.

This chain links TRBV7-2 with TRBJ2-1, with TRBD2 matching over 7 bases. J gave up 5 bases and V 5 bases, and 9 bases lay outside the gene matches. Germline CDR1 reads SGHTA; CDR2 reads FQGNSA. There are 15 residues in the CDR3. In nucleotides, the CDR3 is TGTGCCAGCAGCCTAAGGGGCGGGAGTGACAATGAGCAGTTCTTC. Translating it yields CASSLRGGSDNEQFF.

A single count supports this clone. The V and J genes are TRBV30 and TRBJ1-1, with TRBD1 matching 9 bases. Losses at the gene ends were 2 bases for V and 3 bases for J; bases not matched to a gene: 1. The CDR3 totals 13 residues. CDR1 is GTSNPN, CDR2 SVGIG, per germline (reference sequence). The CDR3 sequence: CAWSTGGYTEAFF. CDR3 DNA sequence: TGTGCCTGGAGTACAGGGGGCTACACTGAAGCTTTCTTT.

The J gene is TRBJ1-3, the V gene TRBV29-1; D is uncertain. The CDR3 is made up of 11 amino acids. Germline lookup yields CDR1 SQVTM and CDR2 ANQGSEA. V was cut by 6 bases and J by 4 bases, with 7 bases left in between. In DNA, the CDR3 is TGCAGCGTCGGGATAGGAAACACCATATATTTT. Translation: CSVGIGNTIYF.

The genes are TRBV6-6 and TRBJ2-7, with 8 bases identical to TRBD1. With V trimmed by 2 bases and J by 7 bases, 4 bases remained unmatched. This CDR3 is 13 amino acids long. Germline values: CDR1 MNHNY, CDR2 SVGAGI (reference sequence). The CDR3 loop reads CASSYGTGSEQYF. CDR3 bases: TGTGCCAGCAGTTACGGGACAGGCTCAGAGCAGTACTTC.

There are a few counts of this clone. The rearrangement links TRBV11-2 to TRBJ2-5; 9 bases match TRBD1. This CDR3 is 15 amino acids long. The germline V gene has CDR1 SGHAT and CDR2 FQNNGV. The V and J ends lost 4 bases and 6 bases, in that order; junction bases with no gene match: 9. The CDR3 here is CASSSQGGQGKTQYF. DNA of the CDR3: TGTGCCAGCAGCTCCCAAGGGGGACAGGGCAAGACCCAGTACTTC.